This T cell receptor (beta chain) was recovered during a study of identical twins. General study findings and limits: Among monozygotic twins, out-of-frame TCR alpha sharing exceeded what models predicted. Invariant T cells like MAIT and iNKT could partly confound the zero-insertion analyses. A lower insertion count was a feature of abundant cord blood beta clonotypes, with no such feature in memory repertoires.

A note on this clonotype: Antigen: not known.

TCRdb analysed the 5' RACE reads with MiXCR anew, one entry per CDR3 protein. The sample shows approximately 600,000 distinct CDR3 sequences, 7.1% of them seen only once. Germline V gene data show CDR1 as SEHNR and CDR2 as FQNEAQ (reference sequence). V was trimmed by 4 bases and J by 3 bases, leaving 7 bases between them. The CDR3 totals 13 residues. The sample was also reused in another study, on yellow fever vaccine responses in identical twins. From that paper: Twins reportedly had a vaccine T cell response that seemed partly convergent, partly personalized.

The V call is TRBV7-9, the J call TRBJ1-5; D uncertain. The sample comprised PBMCs. This TCR came from a woman aged 18-35 years in good health. The CDR3 loop is CASSSRANQPQHF. The CDR3 coding sequence is TGTGCCAGCAGCTCTCGGGCCAATCAGCCCCAGCATTTT.